The rows below give T cell receptor beta chains drawn from one sample of a study of blood T cell repertoires in COVID-19. Assay: immunoSEQ multiplex PCR; the TCRdb copy retains only in-frame clones and omits some. The sample has a few hundred thousand clones; about 83% are singletons. The source material was peripheral blood. These receptors all come from a woman between 45 and 65 years old with acute or convalescent COVID-19. Each CDR3 is given with its conserved first and last residue. D genes are given only for firm matches. Where a row states a size, it is once, few, many or the class of an expanded clone; other rows omit it.

V gene,D gene,J gene,clone size,CDR3 DNA,CDR3 protein
TRBV27,.,TRBJ2-7,.,TGTGCCAGCAGTACCCACAGGGAACAGTACGAGCAGTACTTC,CASSTHREQYEQYF
TRBV27,.,TRBJ2-3,.,TGTGCCAGCAGTTTCAGTTGGGATACGCAGTATTTT,CASSFSWDTQYF
TRBV18,TRBD1,TRBJ1-1,once,TGTGCCAGCTCACCTTTGGGACAGGGGGGTAGTGAAGCTTTCTTT,CASSPLGQGGSEAFF
TRBV5-1,.,TRBJ2-7,.,TGCGCCAGCAGCTTGGAGCCGGGGTGGAGGCAGTACTTC,CASSLEPGWRQYF
TRBV5-1,.,TRBJ2-7,.,TGCGCCAGCAGCTTGGCCCCGTCGGCGGAGACGGACTACGAGCAGTACTTC,CASSLAPSAETDYEQYF
TRBV6-5,TRBD2,TRBJ2-7,.,TGTGCCCCCCGGACTAGCGACTCCTACGAGCAGTACTTC,CAPRTSDSYEQYF
TRBV6-2/TRBV6-3,TRBD1,TRBJ1-1,.,TGTGCCAGCAGTCTTCTCCCGACAGGGGGGTACGGCGAAGCTTTCTTT,CASSLLPTGGYGEAFF
TRBV4-3,.,TRBJ2-1,.,TGCGCCAGCAGCCAAGAAACAGGGCGGGAGCAGTTCTTC,CASSQETGREQFF
TRBV29-1,TRBD1,TRBJ1-2,.,TGCAGCGCCGACGCGACAGGGCGGTATGGCTACACCTTC,CSADATGRYGYTF
TRBV5-4,.,TRBJ1-3,.,TGTGCCAGCAGCTTGGAAGCTTCGAGGCACTCTGGAAACACCATATATTTT,CASSLEASRHSGNTIYF
TRBV30,.,TRBJ2-7,once,TGTGCCTGGAGTGAAGGTAGCCGACCTAATACCCACTTC,CAWSEGSRPNTHF
TRBV7-8,TRBD1,TRBJ2-2,.,TGTGCCAGCAGCAGACAGGGGGCGGACACCGGGGAGCTGTTTTTT,CASSRQGADTGELFF
TRBV4-2,.,TRBJ2-2,.,TGTGCATGCGCCGCGAACACCGGGGAGCTGTTTTTT,CACAANTGELFF
TRBV3-1/TRBV3-2,.,TRBJ2-5,.,TGTGCCAGCAGCCAAGTTAAGGGGGAAGAGACCCAGTACTTC,CASSQVKGEETQYF
TRBV3-1/TRBV3-2,TRBD2,TRBJ2-1,few,TGTGCCAGCAGCCTCCTCTCGGCGGGAGGGCGGGATGAGCAGTTCTTC,CASSLLSAGGRDEQFF
TRBV24-1,TRBD1,TRBJ2-3,once,TGTGCCACCAGTGGCCTGGGACAGAGCACAGATACGCAGTATTTT,CATSGLGQSTDTQYF
TRBV6-2/TRBV6-3,TRBD1,TRBJ2-2,.,TGTGCCAGCAGTTTAGGCCTCCCACGGACAGGGGCTTCCACCGGGGAGCTGTTTTTT,CASSLGLPRTGASTGELFF
TRBV3-1/TRBV3-2,.,TRBJ1-4,.,TGTGCCAGCAGCCAAGCTGAGGAAAAACTGTTTTTT,CASSQAEEKLFF
TRBV28,.,TRBJ1-5,.,TGTGCCAGCACCTACGCAAAAAGAGGCAATCAGCCCCAGCATTTT,CASTYAKRGNQPQHF
TRBV7-3,TRBD2,TRBJ2-1,.,TGTGCCAGCAGCCCTACGACTAGCGGTCAAGACAATGAGCAGTTCTTC,CASSPTTSGQDNEQFF